This T cell receptor (beta chain) was sequenced in a study of shared clonotypes between healthy human individuals. V shed 0 bases, J shed 1 base, and the junction held 14 bases outside the gene matches. Germline lookup yields CDR1 WSHSY and CDR2 SAAADI. The CDR3 spans 19 residues. Genomic DNA per cell subset filled all wells of several immunoSEQ plates. Produced via immunoSEQ multiplex PCR; TCRdb's table is partial and in-frame only. The sample comprises around 500,000 clones, roughly 85% of which are singletons, and over 9.5% rests with the top ten. The chain carries TRBV10-2 and TRBJ2-5, with 7 bases matching TRBD2. The clonotype comes from a woman in her thirties or forties in good health. Some clones in this sample may be carry-over from other donors' samples. Sequencing was performed on PBMCs. The CDR3 bases are TGCGCCAGCAGTGAGTCTTGGTCTAGCGGTGGGATATCCCAAGAGACCCAGTACTTC. This codes for CASSESWSSGGISQETQYF.